This TCR beta chain was captured by sequencing in a study of shared clonotypes between healthy human individuals (dated by TCRdb to the early 2020s). At the level of the whole study: Two women and a few men aged 18 to 49 years were included in the cohort. Blood TCR repertoires of roughly 5 healthy adults were deeply sequenced to estimate repertoire size and the extent of clonotype sharing between individuals. Libraries were prepared and TCR repertoires were sequenced by different laboratories using diverse techniques, in order to increase sequencing depth and limit assay-specific biases. Each donor's leukapheresis produced roughly between roughly 0.9 and 8.9 billion PBMCs. Study-wide conclusions, independent of this receptor: Pairwise subsampling indicated that sequencing depth was expected to affect the degree of clonotype sharing among donors. Because the study included a small number of donors, the genetic and exposure-history diversity represented was limited. Only blood was sampled, and tissue TCR repertoires likely differ from those in blood.

A remark on this clone: Its antigen is not yet known. The input lacks base qualities; no much larger clone sits a single base away.

The donors were healthy, HIV-negative adults who had no recently reported acute infections or vaccinations. Every donor was a Caucasian adult residing in Nashville, Tennessee, USA. For unsorted samples, 96 million or so PBMCs were counted, and genomic DNA was extracted using the QIAamp DNA Blood Mini kit. Blood was obtained by leukapheresis, after which PBMCs were separated by Ficoll-Histopaque density gradient centrifugation and cryopreserved in liquid nitrogen vapor phase. Using the deep immunoSEQ assay, multiplex PCR amplified TCR CDR3 regions from genomic DNA. For each cell subset, the extracted genomic DNA was distributed evenly across all wells of several immunoSEQ 96-well plates, and each plate served as one replicate. For unsorted PBMC, around 310 ng of genomic DNA, equivalent to around 30,000 T cell genomes, went into each replicate PCR. Ten immunoSEQ deep assay plates were used to sequence the unsorted PBMC genomic DNA. Purified libraries were quantified with a Qubit 3.0 fluorometer, sized on a Bioanalyzer 2100, and re-quantified with the KAPA Library Quantification kit. Every immunoSEQ 96-well plate was sequenced on a dedicated single-read 150-cycle Illumina NextSeq 550 flow cell. As for the authors' bioinformatics: Because the immunoSEQ output held only junctional sequences and lacked quality scores, the filtering could not match the filtering applied to full-length reads. To assign V/J genes and CDR3, sequences were annotated against IMGT germline references using PyIR, a Python wrapper for IgBLAST v1.9. Reads were removed for weak V/J assignments (E-value above 1e-6), missing CDR3, stop codons, out-of-frame junctions, or ambiguous translated residues. V3J clonotypes were defined as sequences sharing an identical inferred V gene, J gene, and CDR3 amino acid sequence. Percentage overlap between repertoires was calculated by dividing the number of shared unique clonotypes by the size of the smaller repertoire. Three approaches were used to assess repertoire richness: RTK rarefaction, the Chao1 estimator, and Recon v2.1 estimates of unobserved clonotypes. Entries here come from immuneACCESS through TCRdb and include only in-frame sequences with V and J called. Some clones fail to appear in such tables; in the studies checked, an unresolved V gene covers under half of the shortfall, and the cause of the remainder is unknown. V and J calls and clone size are as listed in that table; D and trimming were resolved from the DNA. For this sample the table gives 450,000 or so clones, of which 60% to 80% were detected only once. The ten largest account for more than 10% of the sample.

The CDR1 and CDR2 encoded by the germline V gene are SGHRS and YFSETQ. The CDR3 sequence holds 14 residues, the cysteine and phenylalanine included. Of all the DNA, just the CDR3 is kept, 42 bases in frame from base 1. Trimming at the junction amounts to 0 bases on V and 8 bases on J, and the germline ends lie 12 bases apart. The sequence was obtained from a woman between 40 and 50 years old in good health. Some clones in this sample may be carry-over from other donors' samples. The rearrangement combines TRBV5-1 with TRBJ2-4; the D gene is perhaps TRBD1, on 6 matching bases. Sequencing was done on a sample of PBMCs. The DNA is TGCGCCAGCAGCTTGGTTGGCCCAGGGGACATTCAGTACTTC. Its translation reads: CASSLVGPGDIQYF. With all but the CDR3 taken from the reference TRBV5-1 and TRBJ2-4 genes, the full variable domain is: KAGVTQTPRYLIKTRGQQVTLSCSPISGHRSVSWYQQTPGQGLQFLFEYFSETQRNKGNFPGRFSGRQFSNSRSEMNVSTLELGDSALYLCASSLVGPGDIQYFGAGTRLSVL.